Listed below are T cell receptor beta chains from one sample, sequenced in a study of T cell responses to AZD1222 COVID-19 vaccine. Profiling relied on immunoSEQ multiplex PCR, and the TCRdb table lists in-frame clones only, not all of them. The table has 150,000 to 200,000 clones, less than 95% seen once. Source: peripheral blood, taken 28 days after the second AZD1222 dose. Receptors originate from an adult who received the AZD1222 COVID-19 vaccine. Both conserved end residues are part of each CDR3. Fields, in order: D gene, J gene, clone size, V gene, CDR3 DNA, CDR3 protein. A D gene is named only where the DNA matches it firmly. The size field is filled for only some rows; it gives once, few, many or a size class.

d_gene: NA
j_gene: TRBJ2-1
abundance: few
v_gene: TRBV19
CDR3nt: TGTGCCAGTAGTATGGTCTCTAGGGGTCAGCAGTTCTTC
CDR3aa: CASSMVSRGQQFF

d_gene: NA
j_gene: TRBJ1-6
abundance: NA
v_gene: TRBV2
CDR3nt: TGTGCCAGCAGGGAAATTCTGGCACCCCTCCACTTT
CDR3aa: CASREILAPLHF

d_gene: TRBD2
j_gene: TRBJ2-7
abundance: NA
v_gene: TRBV11-2
CDR3nt: TGTGCCAGCAGCTTGACGACTAGCGGGATACAGCAGTACTTC
CDR3aa: CASSLTTSGIQQYF

d_gene: NA
j_gene: TRBJ1-5
abundance: NA
v_gene: TRBV21-1
CDR3nt: TGTGCCAGCAGCAAATCTAGTCGGGACGGCGTGAATCAGCCCCAGCATTTT
CDR3aa: CASSKSSRDGVNQPQHF

d_gene: NA
j_gene: TRBJ1-3
abundance: NA
v_gene: TRBV3-1/TRBV3-2
CDR3nt: TGTGCCAGCAGCCAAGATCTAAGGGGAGCCTCTGGAAACACCATATATTTT
CDR3aa: CASSQDLRGASGNTIYF

d_gene: NA
j_gene: TRBJ2-7
abundance: NA
v_gene: TRBV5-1
CDR3nt: TGCGCCAGCAGCTTGGTTAGCGCGGCTAGCTACGAGCAGTACTTC
CDR3aa: CASSLVSAASYEQYF

d_gene: TRBD1
j_gene: TRBJ2-1
abundance: NA
v_gene: TRBV12-3/TRBV12-4
CDR3nt: TGTGCCAGCAGTATGGGACAGGGCCATGAGCAGTTCTTC
CDR3aa: CASSMGQGHEQFF

d_gene: NA
j_gene: TRBJ2-3
abundance: NA
v_gene: TRBV5-1
CDR3nt: TGCGCCAGCAGCGCCCCAACAGATACGCAGTATTTT
CDR3aa: CASSAPTDTQYF

d_gene: TRBD1
j_gene: TRBJ2-7
abundance: NA
v_gene: TRBV24-1
CDR3nt: TGTGCCACCAGTGACGCGGGACAGGGACACCCCGAGCAGTACTTC
CDR3aa: CATSDAGQGHPEQYF

d_gene: TRBD1
j_gene: TRBJ2-7
abundance: once
v_gene: TRBV6-5
CDR3nt: TGTGCCAGTAGGGATAGGACAGGTACCTACGAGCAGTACTTC
CDR3aa: CASRDRTGTYEQYF

d_gene: TRBD1
j_gene: TRBJ1-4
abundance: NA
v_gene: TRBV27
CDR3nt: TGTGCCAGCCCACCCGACAGGGGATGTAATGAAAAACTGTTTTTT
CDR3aa: CASPPDRGCNEKLFF

d_gene: NA
j_gene: TRBJ2-7
abundance: few
v_gene: TRBV10-3
CDR3nt: TGTGCCATCAGTGAGCCCATTCGATACGAGCAGTACTTC
CDR3aa: CAISEPIRYEQYF

d_gene: NA
j_gene: TRBJ2-3
abundance: once
v_gene: TRBV6-5
CDR3nt: TGTGCCAGCAGTTACTCGTTCCAGTTTGATACGCAGTATTTT
CDR3aa: CASSYSFQFDTQYF

d_gene: TRBD1
j_gene: TRBJ2-3
abundance: NA
v_gene: TRBV6-5
CDR3nt: TGTGCCGGCCTGACGGGGACAGTTGGGACGGATACGCAGTATTTT
CDR3aa: CAGLTGTVGTDTQYF

d_gene: TRBD1
j_gene: TRBJ1-5
abundance: once
v_gene: TRBV19
CDR3nt: TGTGCCAGTTTTGGACAGGGCACCAATCAGCCCCAGCATTTT
CDR3aa: CASFGQGTNQPQHF

d_gene: TRBD2
j_gene: TRBJ2-3
abundance: NA
v_gene: TRBV30
CDR3nt: TGTGCCTGGAGTGTACTACAGCGGGGACTCACAGATACGCAGTATTTT
CDR3aa: CAWSVLQRGLTDTQYF

d_gene: TRBD1
j_gene: TRBJ1-5
abundance: NA
v_gene: TRBV7-9
CDR3nt: TGTGCCAGCAGCACGGCAGGGGGAGGTAATCAGCCCCAGCATTTT
CDR3aa: CASSTAGGGNQPQHF

d_gene: NA
j_gene: TRBJ1-2
abundance: NA
v_gene: TRBV7-9
CDR3nt: TGTGCCAGCAGTTTTGATGGCTACACCTTC
CDR3aa: CASSFDGYTF

d_gene: TRBD1
j_gene: TRBJ1-2
abundance: once
v_gene: TRBV4-3
CDR3nt: TGCGCCAGCAGCCACTTACAGGGGGAGGGTGGCTACACCTTC
CDR3aa: CASSHLQGEGGYTF

d_gene: TRBD2
j_gene: TRBJ2-7
abundance: NA
v_gene: TRBV12-3/TRBV12-4
CDR3nt: TGTGCCAGCGGACCGGGGGGGGTCTACGAGCAGTACTTC
CDR3aa: CASGPGGVYEQYF

d_gene: TRBD2
j_gene: TRBJ2-3
abundance: NA
v_gene: TRBV2
CDR3nt: TGTGCCAGCAGTGAGCCAGCGGGGCCTACAAAGTCTAGCACAGATACGCAGTATTTT
CDR3aa: CASSEPAGPTKSSTDTQYF

d_gene: TRBD2
j_gene: TRBJ2-1
abundance: NA
v_gene: TRBV7-2
CDR3nt: TGTGCCAGCAGCTTAGGCGGGAGCCCCTACAATGAGCAGTTCTTC
CDR3aa: CASSLGGSPYNEQFF

d_gene: NA
j_gene: TRBJ2-2
abundance: NA
v_gene: TRBV5-1
CDR3nt: TGCGCCAGCAGCTTAACCGGGCCATCACCCCCCGGGGAGCTGTTTTTT
CDR3aa: CASSLTGPSPPGELFF

d_gene: NA
j_gene: TRBJ1-1
abundance: once
v_gene: TRBV7-2
CDR3nt: TGTGCCAGCAGTCGAATTTCCTCGGTGAACACTGAAGCTTTCTTT
CDR3aa: CASSRISSVNTEAFF

d_gene: NA
j_gene: TRBJ1-1
abundance: NA
v_gene: TRBV2
CDR3nt: TGTGCCAGCTCTCAAGTCGGCTACCCTGGCTCTGAAGCTTTCTTT
CDR3aa: CASSQVGYPGSEAFF

d_gene: TRBD1
j_gene: TRBJ2-7
abundance: NA
v_gene: TRBV19
CDR3nt: TGTGCCAGAGAACCGGGACAGGGTTGCGAGCAGTACTTC
CDR3aa: CAREPGQGCEQYF

d_gene: NA
j_gene: TRBJ2-2
abundance: NA
v_gene: TRBV19
CDR3nt: TGTGCCAGTAGTATGGTACTAAAAACCGGGGAGCTGTTTTTT
CDR3aa: CASSMVLKTGELFF

d_gene: NA
j_gene: TRBJ1-5
abundance: NA
v_gene: TRBV13
CDR3nt: TGTGCCAGCAGCTTGGGGCGGGGAGGGGCCATACATAGCAATCAGCCCCAGCATTTT
CDR3aa: CASSLGRGGAIHSNQPQHF